One sample yielded the 9 T cell receptor beta chains listed below, sequenced in a study of glioma-infiltrating T cells after dendritic cell vaccination. The repertoire was sequenced with immunoSEQ multiplex PCR; TCRdb's copy has only in-frame clones and lacks some. Of 100,000 or so clones in the sample, under 90% were seen once. The sequences come from blood, collected before dendritic cell vaccination. The source is a human donor with glioblastoma.

The V and J genes are TRBV5-4 and TRBJ2-5; TRBD2 might be the D (5 bases). Germline lookup yields CDR1 SGHNT and CDR2 YYREEE (reference sequence). Trimming took off 0 bases at V and 5 bases at J, with 11 bases between the two ends. This CDR3 is 14 amino acids long. This chain's CDR3 is CASSLVGLSETQYF. DNA for the CDR3: TGTGCCAGCAGCTTGGTTGGACTTTCGGAGACCCAGTACTTC.

CDR3 in amino acids: CASNTGHSPLHF. DNA of the CDR3: TGTGCCAGCAATACAGGGCACTCACCCCTCCACTTT. The chain couples TRBV2 to TRBJ1-6, with D possibly TRBD1 on 6 matching bases. Trimming removed 7 bases at V and 10 bases at J, with 11 bases between. The CDR3 is 12 residues long. Germline CDR1 is SNHLY and CDR2 is FYNNEI.

The chain links TRBV4-3 to TRBJ2-5; the match to TRBD1 covers 7 bases. The ends lost 4 bases at V and 4 bases at J; junction bases unmatched: 3. There are 13 residues in the CDR3. Germline V CDR1 and CDR2: LGHNA, YSLEER. The CDR3 sequence is CASSLSGGETQYF. DNA of the CDR3: TGCGCCAGCAGCCTATCAGGGGGAGAGACCCAGTACTTC.

The chain combines TRBV5-1 with TRBJ2-5; D may be TRBD2 (5 bases). Trimming took 0 bases from V and 5 from J, leaving 14 bases between them. This CDR3 spans 15 amino acids. Germline CDR1 SGHRS, CDR2 YFSETQ. CDR3 nucleotides: TGCGCCAGCAGCTTGGTCAGGACCGGCGGGGAGACCCAGTACTTC. This gives the protein CASSLVRTGGETQYF.

The chain joins TRBV18 to TRBJ1-2, with D uncertain. V gave up 5 bases and J gave up 3 bases, with 13 bases separating them. Germline V gene data show CDR1 as KGHSH and CDR2 as LQKENI. CDR3 length: 14 amino acids. The CDR3 here is CASSAASGYYGYTF. Written as DNA, the CDR3 is TGTGCCAGCTCAGCCGCGAGCGGCTACTATGGCTACACCTTC.

The rearrangement links TRBV4-3 to TRBJ2-7; 8 bases match TRBD1. V shed 0 bases, J shed 5 bases, and the junction held 12 bases outside the gene matches. The germline V gene has CDR1 LGHNA and CDR2 YSLEER. CDR3 length: 17 amino acids. The CDR3 nucleotides are TGCGCCAGCAGCCAAGATGTGGACAGGGTTCTCGGCAACGAGCAGTACTTC. It specifies CASSQDVDRVLGNEQYF.

The gene calls are TRBV6-1 and TRBJ1-4; 7 bases agree with TRBD1. The length of the CDR3 is 13 residues. Germline CDR1 and CDR2: MNHNS and SASEGT. V shed 4 bases, J shed 8 bases, and the junction held 4 bases outside the gene matches. CDR3 region: CASSGTGLEKLFF. As DNA, the CDR3 is TGTGCCAGCAGTGGGACAGGTTTAGAAAAACTGTTTTTT.

In nucleotides, the CDR3 is TGTGCCAGCAGCTCAACAGGGGGCGACGACGGAGATACGCAGTATTTT. Amino acid sequence: CASSSTGGDDGDTQYF. The chain is built from TRBV9 and TRBJ2-3; 9 bases are a match to TRBD1. The germline V gene encodes CDR1 SGDLS and CDR2 YYNGEE. V gave up 4 bases and J gave up 5 bases; unmatched junction bases: 11. The CDR3 length is 16 residues.

This clone occurred a few times. The CDR3 coding sequence is TGTGCCAGCAGCGGAGACAGGGAGAACACTGAAGCTTTCTTT. Residues: CASSGDRENTEAFF. The chain is built from TRBV6-5 and TRBJ1-1; 7 nucleotides match TRBD1. V lost 6 bases to trimming and J lost 1 base; unmatched junction nucleotides: 5. Germline V CDR1 and CDR2: MNHEY, SVGAGI. The CDR3 length is 14 residues.